A single T cell receptor beta chain is shown here with its context. Its antigen is still unknown. No much larger clone is present one base from it, and per-base qualities are unavailable. Whole blood was collected in K2EDTA tubes by collaborating institutions according to the institutions' own protocols. For TCRbeta analysis, collaborators shipped samples as frozen whole blood, isolated PBMCs, or DNA extracted from either of those sample types. The immunoSEQ Assay, a bias-controlled multiplex PCR, was used to amplify TCRbeta CDR3 regions from genomic DNA. In the source study's methods: Nucleated cell counts per sample were estimated from amplification of reference gene primers within the assay. Sequence reads were collapsed and filtered to measure the absolute abundance of every unique TCRbeta CDR3 rearrangement. Productive Simpson clonality was computed per sample as the square root of Simpson's diversity index over productive rearrangements. Held by TCRdb, this immuneACCESS table contains in-frame sequences only and omits some clones. Under half of the omission traces to an unresolved V gene where checked; the cause of the rest is unknown. Clone size and V and J calls were adopted from that table, with D and trimming inferred from the DNA. This sample holds 120,000 to 150,000 clones; roughly 80% were observed only once. Of the sample, around 7.8% falls within the top ten clones.

The data were obtained in a study of blood T cell repertoires in COVID-19 (dated by TCRdb to 2018 to 2021). For the study in its entirety: The collaborator samples originated in the United States, Italy and Spain and spanned the acute and convalescent phases of COVID-19. The material from the prospective study consisted of cDNA or gDNA derived from T cells, B-cell-depleted T cells, or PBMCs. Subjects who had been exposed to COVID-19, were actively infected with it, or had recovered from it provided the deeply sampled blood TCRbeta repertoires that made up the dataset. The repertoires were made available in a free public database intended to serve as a resource for research on the immune response to SARS-CoV-2. Samples were obtained from the ongoing ImmuneRACE study (first 160 participants) and from about 1,300 subjects provided by 6 global collaborators. The sample metadata nearly always contained a de-identified subject ID, COVID-19 status, age in years and sex. Where available, HLA class I and class II types were taken from metadata supplied by the sample provider and were not determined by assay-based typing. The investigation overall reported the following: How much clinical and demographic metadata was included differed by source and by participant, and the metadata was provided uncurated.

CDR1 and CDR2 were assigned from the germline V gene (reference sequence) as SEHNR and FQNEAQ. For this chain, trimming is 5 bases at the V end and 5 bases at the J end, and the number of junction bases without a gene match is 10. Reading from cysteine to phenylalanine, the CDR3 counts 16 amino acids. Only the CDR3 DNA is retained, 48 bases long and in frame from the first base. This clonotype originated in a human donor in a cohort sampled during active COVID-19. The receptor chain draws on TRBV7-9 and TRBJ1-1; TRBD1 matches 11 bases in the middle. The specimen was peripheral blood. The CDR3 reads CASSKNPGTGGTEAFF. The bases are TGTGCCAGCAGCAAGAATCCCGGGACAGGGGGGACTGAAGCTTTCTTT.